The 32 T cell receptor beta chains given below trace back to one sample, sequenced in a study of T cells after yellow fever vaccination. In TCRdb, the 5' RACE reads were re-called with MiXCR into one record per CDR3 protein. The sample holds more than 95,000 distinct CDR3 sequences; approximately 16% are singletons and the top ten take roughly two fifths. The sample here was CD8+ T cells sorted from PBMCs, taken 5 days after the yellow fever booster vaccination. The source is a man aged 18 to 30 who received the YFV17D yellow fever vaccine.

This clonotype was counted a single time. V and J are TRBV7-4 and TRBJ2-4; D is possibly TRBD1 (6 bases). V was cut by 5 bases and J by 0 bases, with 26 bases left in between. The CDR3 length is 20 residues. Germline-derived CDR1 and CDR2 are SGHVT and SQSDAQ. Here the CDR3 DNA reads TGTGCCAGCAGCAACATACCGGGACAATCTAGGCCGCTAGCCAAAAACATTCAGTACTTC. Amino acid sequence: CASSNIPGQSRPLAKNIQYF.

Only a few counts were recorded for this clonotype. The chain is built from TRBV4-1 and TRBJ1-1; TRBD1 is a possible D gene (5 bases). The germline CDR1 and CDR2 sequences are MGHRA and YSYEKL. The CDR3 runs to 13 residues. V dropped 5 bases and J dropped 2 bases, with 9 bases sitting between them. The CDR3 loop reads CASSATGNTEAFF. The CDR3 bases are TGCGCCAGCAGCGCCACAGGTAACACTGAAGCTTTCTTT.

This clonotype was seen many times. This chain uses TRBV12-3 or TRBV12-4 with TRBJ2-2; D remains unclear. The CDR3 consists of 15 residues. Trimming removed 4 bases at V and 0 bases at J, with 9 bases between. As DNA, the CDR3 is TGTGCCAGCAGTTCAAGTCATTCGAACACCGGGGAGCTGTTTTTT. Its translation is CASSSSHSNTGELFF.

J is TRBJ1-2 and V is TRBV25-1; no definite D call. The V gene lost 2 bases and the J gene lost 13 bases, with 20 bases spanning the gap. Germline V gene sequence: CDR1 MGHDK, CDR2 SYGVNS. This CDR3 has 14 amino acids. The CDR3 here is CASSERMREAAITF. DNA of the CDR3: TGTGCCAGCAGTGAAAGAATGAGGGAAGCCGCTATCACCTTC.

The chain couples TRBV19 to TRBJ2-1; 13 bases agree with TRBD2. Germline-derived CDR1 and CDR2 are LNHDA and SQIVND (reference sequence). J gave up 0 bases and V 9 bases, and 11 bases lay outside the gene matches. This CDR3 has 18 residues. Here the CDR3 reads CASTEGTSGAISYNEQFF. CDR3 DNA sequence: TGTGCCAGCACCGAGGGGACTAGCGGGGCCATCTCCTACAATGAGCAGTTCTTC.

This clonotype was picked up a small number of times. The chain joins TRBV20-1 to TRBJ1-5; no clear D. With 3 bases removed from V and 0 bases from J, the gap between germline ends came to 12 bases. CDR3 size: 15 residues. The germline V gene has CDR1 DFQATT and CDR2 SNEGSKA (reference sequence). The CDR3 bases are TGCAGTGCTAGTGCTGGCGTTACTAGCAATCAGCCCCAGCATTTT. Its translation is CSASAGVTSNQPQHF.

The chain employs TRBV3-1 and TRBJ2-1; the match to TRBD2 covers 7 bases. Trimming cost V 4 bases and J 5 bases; bases outside gene matches: 5. Germline-derived CDR1 and CDR2 are LGHDT and YNNKEL (reference sequence). The CDR3 loop spans 14 amino acids. In DNA form, the CDR3 reads TGTGCCAGCAGCCGGGGACTAAATAACAATGAGCAGTTCTTC. It yields the protein CASSRGLNNNEQFF.

This clonotype turned up a few times. The chain recombines TRBV12-3 or TRBV12-4 with TRBJ1-5; tentative D call: TRBD1 (6 bases). There are 16 residues in the CDR3. Trimming left V 4 bases short and J 3 bases short, with 16 bases between. For the CDR3, the DNA is TGTGCCAGCAGTTCGGCCGAGACAGGATTCAATCAGCCCCAGCATTTT. The encoded protein is CASSSAETGFNQPQHF.

This clonotype showed up just a few times. CDR3 bases: TGTGCCAGCAGCGGGCGGGTCAACCGATCCTACGAGCAGTACTTC. Its translation is CASSGRVNRSYEQYF. The chain has TRBV3-1 and TRBJ2-7; possibly TRBD2 for D (5 bases). Germline values: CDR1 LGHDT, CDR2 YNNKEL (reference sequence). V shed 5 bases and J shed 1 base, with 15 bases lying between them. The CDR3 spans 15 residues.

This clonotype was found a few times. The chain joins TRBV30 to TRBJ1-4; D perhaps matches TRBD1 (5 bases). CDR3 length equals 16 residues. From germline, CDR1 is GTSNPN and CDR2 SVGIG (reference sequence). V was cut by 8 bases and J by 5 bases, with 24 bases left in between. Here the CDR3 reads CAGDGGTTEENEKLFF. CDR3 sequence (DNA): TGTGCCGGGGATGGGGGAACTACAGAGGAGAATGAAAAACTGTTTTTT. Combining the CDR3 with reference TRBV30 and TRBJ1-4 gives the whole variable domain SQTIHQWPATLVQPVGSPLSLECTVEGTSNPNLYWYRQAAGRGLQLLFYSVGIGQISSEVPQNLSASRPQDRQFILSSKKLLLSDSGFYLCAGDGGTTEENEKLFFGSGTQLSVL.

This chain links TRBV4-1 with TRBJ2-1; D not certain. The CDR3 loop spans 15 amino acids. V shed 0 bases and J shed 5 bases, with 11 bases lying between them. The V gene's germline CDR1 is MGHRA and CDR2 YSYEKL. DNA of the CDR3: TGCGCCAGCAGCCAAGAATTATCAGGAAACAATGAGCAGTTCTTC. Amino acids: CASSQELSGNNEQFF.

This chain links TRBV4-1 with TRBJ2-7; possible D gene TRBD1, 6 bases. The CDR3 is made up of 15 amino acids. V was cut by 1 base and J by 3 bases, with 13 bases left in between. Germline values: CDR1 MGHRA, CDR2 YSYEKL. In DNA form, the CDR3 reads TGCGCCAGCAGCCAAGTTCGGACAGACGACTACGAGCAGTACTTC. It specifies CASSQVRTDDYEQYF.

The rearrangement links TRBV14 to TRBJ2-2, with 10 bases lining up with TRBD2. This CDR3 comprises 16 residues. V was pared by 5 bases and J by 1 base, with 4 bases of the junction left unmatched. The V gene's germline CDR1 is SGHDN and CDR2 FVKESK. The CDR3 protein is CASSLLAGKNTGELFF. CDR3 DNA: TGTGCCAGCAGCTTACTAGCGGGGAAGAACACCGGGGAGCTGTTTTTT.

The chain combines TRBV5-5 with TRBJ2-2; 10 bases are a match to TRBD1. The ends lost 4 bases at V and 5 bases at J; junction bases unmatched: 5. Germline V gene sequence: CDR1 SGHKS, CDR2 YYEKEE (reference sequence). This CDR3 contains 15 residues. CDR3: CASSAGQGSTGELFF. For the CDR3, the DNA is TGTGCCAGCAGCGCGGGACAGGGGTCAACCGGGGAGCTGTTTTTT.

In its sample, this clonotype was seen a few times. J is TRBJ2-1 and V is TRBV7-9, with D hard to call. The V gene lost 5 bases and the J gene lost 12 bases, with 11 bases spanning the gap. Germline values: CDR1 SEHNR, CDR2 FQNEAQ (reference sequence). The CDR3 has 11 residues. The CDR3, as DNA: TGTGCCAGCAGCCTGGACCCTGTGCAGTTCTTC. It is translated as CASSLDPVQFF.

In its sample, this clonotype was seen a few times. The rearrangement uses TRBV6-5 and TRBJ1-2; 10 bases align to TRBD1. V gave up 1 base and J gave up 4 bases; unmatched junction bases: 6. This CDR3 comprises 16 residues. CDR1 MNHEY and CDR2 SVGAGI come from the germline V gene. CDR3 in amino acids: CASSYFGTGEGYGYTF. DNA for the CDR3: TGTGCCAGCAGTTACTTTGGGACAGGGGAGGGCTATGGCTACACCTTC.

This sequence joins TRBV18 and TRBJ1-2; D unresolved. The CDR3 length is 12 residues. Germline assignment: CDR1 KGHSH and CDR2 LQKENI. V lost 5 bases to trimming and J lost 8 bases, with 12 bases between them. Here the CDR3 DNA reads TGTGCCAGCTCAGGGCAGGCCATGGGCTACACCTTC. As protein: CASSGQAMGYTF.

The chain couples TRBV28 to TRBJ2-7; 8 bases map to TRBD1. The CDR3 is made up of 14 amino acids. The V gene's germline CDR1 is MDHEN and CDR2 SYDVKM. V trimming: 10 bases; J trimming: 9 bases; junction bases outside the gene matches: 17. In DNA, the CDR3 is TGTGCCATCAAGCGGACAGGGTCGTCCGGGATGCAGTACTTC. It yields the protein CAIKRTGSSGMQYF.

The chain employs TRBV21-1 and TRBJ2-7. TRBV21-1 constitutes a pseudogene. CDR3 size: 17 residues. The CDR3, as DNA: TGTGCCAGCAGCTACGACATCGAGACTGGGTCATCGGTGGAGCAGTACGTC. Translation gives CASSYDIETGSSVEQYV.

This chain connects TRBV6-6 to TRBJ2-1, with D uncertain. Trimming took 3 bases from V and 8 from J, leaving 8 bases between them. The CDR3 extends over 12 amino acids. Germline CDR1 MNHNY, CDR2 SVGAGI (reference sequence). In DNA form, the CDR3 reads TGTGCCAGCAGTTATGGGTTCGATGAGCAGTTCTTC. Translation: CASSYGFDEQFF.

This clonotype was recorded a few times. The chain is built from TRBV20-1 and TRBJ2-7; a possible D gene is TRBD2 (6 bases). CDR1 and CDR2 (germline): DFQATT, SNEGSKA (reference sequence). V was trimmed by 0 bases and J by 2 bases, leaving 20 bases between them. This CDR3 has 17 residues. The CDR3 here is CSARDLSDGGATYEQYF. The CDR3 DNA reads TGCAGTGCTAGAGATCTTAGCGACGGGGGTGCGACCTACGAGCAGTACTTC.

The chain recombines TRBV2 with TRBJ2-7; TRBD1 is a possible D gene (6 bases). Germline V lookup: CDR1 SNHLY, CDR2 FYNNEI. The CDR3 consists of 17 residues. V lost 7 bases to trimming and J lost 0 bases, with 22 bases between them. The CDR3 region is CASIERGIDRSSYEQYF. The CDR3 DNA is TGTGCCAGCATAGAGCGAGGGATCGACAGGTCCTCCTACGAGCAGTACTTC.

This clonotype was counted between two and nine times. This chain links TRBV28 with TRBJ1-1; D ambiguous. V dropped 4 bases and J dropped 1 base, with 13 bases sitting between them. The CDR3 has 15 amino acids. Looked up from germline, CDR1 is MDHEN and CDR2 is SYDVKM. CDR3 nucleotide sequence: TGTGCCAGCAGTTATTGGGGATCCAAGAACACTGAAGCTTTCTTT. Amino acids: CASSYWGSKNTEAFF.

There are a few counts of this clonotype. V gene TRBV4-3 combines with J gene TRBJ2-5; perhaps TRBD2 as D (6 bases). Germline CDR1 LGHNA, CDR2 YSLEER. V lost 3 bases and J lost 4, with 15 bases in between. The CDR3 has 15 amino acids. The CDR3 loop is CASSQEGLPGETQYF. The CDR3 DNA is TGCGCCAGCAGCCAGGAGGGACTTCCGGGAGAGACCCAGTACTTC.

The chain uses TRBV12-3 or TRBV12-4 and TRBJ2-2; TRBD1 aligns across 9 bases. This CDR3 has 16 amino acids. The V segment lost 5 bases and the J segment 3 bases; nucleotides outside the gene matches: 7. CDR3 sequence: CASSPRTGEDTGELFF. The CDR3 nucleotides read TGTGCCAGCAGTCCTCGGACAGGGGAGGACACCGGGGAGCTGTTTTTT.

This chain connects TRBV7-2 to TRBJ2-5; 7 nucleotides agree with TRBD1. The V and J ends lost 3 bases and 5 bases, in that order; junction bases with no gene match: 9. The germline CDR1 and CDR2 sequences are SGHTA and FQGNSA. The CDR3 is made up of 15 amino acids. The CDR3 protein is CASSFGTVYSETQYF. The CDR3, as DNA: TGTGCCAGCAGCTTCGGGACAGTATATTCGGAGACCCAGTACTTC.

This clonotype has only a few counts. This chain uses TRBV4-1 with TRBJ1-6, with D perhaps matching TRBD1 (6 bases). V lost 1 base and J 4 bases, leaving 8 bases between the germline ends. CDR1 and CDR2 (germline): MGHRA, YSYEKL. This CDR3 is 15 amino acids long. In DNA form, the CDR3 reads TGCGCCAGCAGCCAAGGACAGGCTTATAATTCACCCCTCCACTTT. Amino acids: CASSQGQAYNSPLHF.

The genes are TRBV18 and TRBJ2-6, with TRBD2 matching over 9 bases. CDR1 KGHSH and CDR2 LQKENI come from the germline V gene. The CDR3 has 19 amino acids. Losses at the gene ends were 0 bases for V and 1 base for J; bases not matched to a gene: 7. DNA of the CDR3: TGTGCCAGCTCACCACCAAGACTAGCGGTGAAGTCTGGGGCCAACGTCCTGACTTTC. As protein: CASSPPRLAVKSGANVLTF.

This chain connects TRBV27 to TRBJ1-1; no clear D. Germline values: CDR1 MNHEY, CDR2 SMNVEV (reference sequence). V shed 5 bases and J shed 1 base, with 14 bases lying between them. The CDR3 runs 15 residues. CDR3 sequence: CASSLFYRPNTEAFF. In DNA, the CDR3 is TGTGCCAGCAGTCTGTTTTACAGACCGAACACTGAAGCTTTCTTT.

The rearrangement uses TRBV29-1 and TRBJ1-1; D gene unclear. The CDR3 extends over 12 amino acids. V lost 2 bases to trimming and J lost 1 base, with 5 bases between them. CDR1 is SQVTM, CDR2 ANQGSEA, per germline. The CDR3: CSVEQANTEAFF. The CDR3 DNA is TGCAGCGTTGAACAGGCGAACACTGAAGCTTTCTTT.

The table lists this clonotype with a few counts. The chain joins TRBV4-1 to TRBJ2-7; D is perhaps TRBD1 (5 bases). Trimming cost V 4 bases and J 2 bases, with 12 bases left between them. Germline CDR1 MGHRA, CDR2 YSYEKL. The CDR3 is made up of 14 amino acids. In DNA, the CDR3 is TGCGCCAGCAGCCCGACAGTTTCTGCCTACGAGCAGTACTTC. Its translation is CASSPTVSAYEQYF.

This rearrangement joins TRBV11-2 to TRBJ2-7, with TRBD2 identical over 12 bases. The CDR3 consists of 17 residues. Germline V gene sequence: CDR1 SGHAT, CDR2 FQNNGV. J gave up 2 bases and V 5 bases, and 10 bases lay outside the gene matches. The DNA of the CDR3 is TGTGCCAGCAGCCCCCGACGGCTAGCGGGGGGGACCTACGAGCAGTACTTC. As protein: CASSPRRLAGGTYEQYF.